The 15 T cell receptor beta chains below come from one sample, sequenced in a study of Ad26.COV2.S vaccination and SARS-CoV-2 variants. Profiling relied on immunoSEQ multiplex PCR, and the TCRdb table lists in-frame clones only, not all of them. The table lists about 480,000 clones, around nine tenths of them singletons. The treatment here: over 15 received Ad26.COV2.S at low or high dose, single or two shots; about 5 received placebo; per-sample allocation not given. Specimens were obtained on day 63 following the first vaccine or placebo injection. The sequencing used peripheral blood, collected in a trial of Ad26.COV2.S vaccine versus placebo. Receptor source: a person between 18 and 65 years old who received the Ad26.COV2.S COVID-19 vaccine or a placebo.

The chain is built from TRBV6-5 and TRBJ1-1, with 7 bases matching TRBD1. Per the germline V gene, CDR1 is MNHEY and CDR2 is SVGAGI. This CDR3 is built from 13 residues. The V and J ends lost 7 bases and 4 bases, in that order; junction bases with no gene match: 6. The CDR3 reads CASNRQGPTEAFF. The CDR3 coding sequence is TGTGCCAGCAACCGACAGGGCCCCACTGAAGCTTTCTTT.

This chain links TRBV12-1 with TRBJ2-7; the table's D call, TRBD2, has no DNA check behind it. TRBV12-1 is deemed a pseudogene. The CDR3 runs 16 residues. The CDR3 DNA is TGTGCCAGCAGCTTTCCGACTAGCGGGAGGTGGAGGGAGCAGTACTTC. Translated: CASSFPTSGRWREQYF.

In nucleotides, the CDR3 is TGTGCCAGCAGTGCGGACAGACTTTATGGCTACACCTTC. Translating it yields CASSADRLYGYTF. J is TRBJ1-2 and V is TRBV2, with TRBD1 as a possible D gene (6 bases). In germline, CDR1 is SNHLY, CDR2 FYNNEI. V lost 4 bases and J 5 bases, leaving 11 bases between the germline ends. There are 13 residues in the CDR3.

This clone was observed a handful of times. This chain joins TRBV6-1 and TRBJ2-2; unclear D gene. Germline lookup yields CDR1 MNHNS and CDR2 SASEGT. This CDR3 contains 16 residues. The V gene lost 4 bases and the J gene lost 1 base, with 13 bases spanning the gap. The CDR3 DNA reads TGTGCCAGCAGTGCGGTCTTCGGCCAGAACACCGGGGAGCTGTTTTTT. Amino acid sequence: CASSAVFGQNTGELFF.

V and J are TRBV15 and TRBJ2-7; 12 positions match TRBD2. V lost 1 base and J lost 4; bases outside the gene matches: 2. Germline CDR1 LNHNV, CDR2 YYDKDF (reference sequence). The CDR3 is 15 amino acids. The CDR3: CATSRGGTSGYEQYF. In nucleotides, the CDR3 is TGTGCCACCAGCAGAGGGGGGACTAGCGGGTACGAGCAGTACTTC.

The chain recombines TRBV4-3 with TRBJ2-7, with D unresolved. Per germline, CDR1 LGHNA and CDR2 YSLEER. The CDR3 spans 14 residues. V lost 1 base and J lost 2, with 9 bases in between. The DNA of the CDR3 is TGCGCCAGCAGCCAAGCCGTCACCACCTACGAGCAGTACTTC. Its protein product is CASSQAVTTYEQYF.

V and J are TRBV19 and TRBJ2-3; TRBD2 matches 12 bases. The CDR3 covers 19 residues. V was pared by 3 bases and J by 3 bases, with 13 bases of the junction left unmatched. Per the germline V gene, CDR1 is LNHDA and CDR2 is SQIVND (reference sequence). CDR3 protein: CASSIVGLAGPRSTDTQYF. In nucleotides, the CDR3 is TGTGCCAGTAGTATCGTAGGACTAGCGGGACCGAGATCGACAGATACGCAGTATTTT.

V usage is TRBV6-6 and J usage is TRBJ2-7; TRBD1 or TRBD2 may be the D gene (5 bases each). CDR1 and CDR2 from the germline V gene are MNHNY and SVGAGI (reference sequence). The CDR3 has 14 amino acids. Trimming cost V 5 bases and J 4 bases, with 15 bases left between them. CDR3 in amino acids: CASSRIWDGYEQYF. CDR3 coding DNA: TGTGCCAGCAGTCGAATCTGGGACGGATACGAGCAGTACTTC.

The table lists this clone with a count of one. The chain carries TRBV28 and TRBJ2-3; 7 bases agree with TRBD2. Trimming at V came to 3 bases and at J to 2 bases, leaving 17 bases not matched to a gene. This CDR3 is built from 19 residues. Germline loops: CDR1 MDHEN, CDR2 SYDVKM. CDR3 protein: CASSFQAGDIRLDTDTQYF. The CDR3 DNA sequence: TGTGCCAGCAGTTTTCAGGCGGGAGATATCCGGTTGGACACAGATACGCAGTATTTT.

J is TRBJ2-3 and V is TRBV4-2, with TRBD2 as a possible D gene (5 bases). The CDR3 has 17 residues. Germline V gene lookup returns CDR1 LGHNA and CDR2 YNFKEQ. Trimming removed 0 bases from V and 5 bases from J, with 18 bases in between. The CDR3 loop reads CASSQDGRAARGDTQYF. The CDR3 DNA reads TGTGCCAGCAGCCAAGATGGTAGAGCGGCACGGGGAGATACGCAGTATTTT.

This clone has more than one count but fewer than ten. The rearrangement joins TRBV15 to TRBJ1-5; D unclear. The CDR3 loop spans 15 amino acids. Deletions cut 5 bases from V and 2 bases from J, with 13 bases between. Germline V gene sequence: CDR1 LNHNV, CDR2 YYDKDF (reference sequence). CDR3 sequence: CATSQTLSGNQPQHF. In nucleotides, the CDR3 is TGTGCCACCAGCCAGACCCTCTCGGGCAATCAGCCCCAGCATTTT.

This chain connects TRBV4-3 to TRBJ2-2; no clear D gene. From germline, CDR1 is LGHNA and CDR2 YSLEER. Between the trimmed V and J ends, which lost 0 bases and 3 bases, there was a span of 8 bases. The CDR3 has 15 residues. The CDR3 DNA follows: TGCGCCAGCAGCCAAGATCCGGTGCACACCGGGGAGCTGTTTTTT. Amino acids: CASSQDPVHTGELFF.

This clone was seen just once. The rearrangement uses TRBV29-1 and TRBJ1-4; D perhaps matches TRBD1 (5 bases). Looked up from germline, CDR1 is SQVTM and CDR2 is ANQGSEA. Trimming removed 6 bases at V and 10 bases at J, with 18 bases between. CDR3 length: 13 amino acids. CDR3 sequence (DNA): TGCAGCGTGGCCCCGTCCGGGGGAGGAAAACTGTTTTTT. It specifies CSVAPSGGGKLFF.

The chain uses TRBV24-1 and TRBJ1-1; unclear D gene. Germline loops: CDR1 KGHDR, CDR2 SFDVKD. The CDR3 contains 12 residues. V was clipped by 8 bases and J by 8 bases, with 14 bases between them. CDR3 region: CATTSPGEEAFF. CDR3 DNA: TGTGCCACCACCAGCCCAGGTGAGGAAGCTTTCTTT.

V and J are TRBV29-1 and TRBJ1-1, with 10 bases that match TRBD1. The germline gives CDR1 SQVTM, CDR2 ANQGSEA. The CDR3 spans 13 residues. Trimming took 5 bases from V and 5 from J; bases not matched to a gene: 5. For the CDR3, the DNA is TGCAGCGTTTTTGGGACAGGGGTTACTGAAGCTTTCTTT. Translation gives CSVFGTGVTEAFF.